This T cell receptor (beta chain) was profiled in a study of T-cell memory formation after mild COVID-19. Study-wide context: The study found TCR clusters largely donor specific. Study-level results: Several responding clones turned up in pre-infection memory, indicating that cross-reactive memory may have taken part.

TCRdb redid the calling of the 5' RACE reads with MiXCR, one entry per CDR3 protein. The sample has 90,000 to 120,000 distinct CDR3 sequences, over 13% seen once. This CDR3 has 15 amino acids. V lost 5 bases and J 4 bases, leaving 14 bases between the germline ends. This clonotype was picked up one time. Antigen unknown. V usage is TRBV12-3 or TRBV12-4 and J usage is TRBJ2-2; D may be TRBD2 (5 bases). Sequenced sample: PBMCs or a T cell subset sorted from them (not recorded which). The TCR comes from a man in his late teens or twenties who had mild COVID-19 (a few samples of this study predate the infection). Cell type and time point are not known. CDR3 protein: CASSNSGGLTGELFF. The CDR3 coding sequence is TGTGCCAGCAGTAACAGCGGTGGGCTCACCGGGGAGCTGTTTTTT.